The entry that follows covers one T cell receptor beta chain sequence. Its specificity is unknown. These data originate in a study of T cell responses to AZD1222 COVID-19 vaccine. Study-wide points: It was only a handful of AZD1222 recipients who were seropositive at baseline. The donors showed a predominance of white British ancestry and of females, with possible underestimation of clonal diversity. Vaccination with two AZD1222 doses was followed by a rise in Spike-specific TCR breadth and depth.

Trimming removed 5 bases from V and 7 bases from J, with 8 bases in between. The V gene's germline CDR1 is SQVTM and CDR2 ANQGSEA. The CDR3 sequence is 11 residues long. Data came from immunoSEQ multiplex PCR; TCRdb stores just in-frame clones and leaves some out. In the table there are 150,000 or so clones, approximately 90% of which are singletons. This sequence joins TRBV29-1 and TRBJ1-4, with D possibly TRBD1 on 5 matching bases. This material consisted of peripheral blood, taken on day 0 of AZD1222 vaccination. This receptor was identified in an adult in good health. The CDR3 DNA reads TGCAGCGTTTCCCAGGGTGAAAAACTGTTTTTT. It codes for CSVSQGEKLFF.